Presented here are 7 T cell receptor beta chains from one specimen sequenced in a study of shared clonotypes between healthy human individuals. Method: immunoSEQ multiplex PCR; TCRdb's copy keeps in-frame clones and lacks some. Altogether around 2.1 million clones are present, 95% being singletons, with the ten largest covering roughly 0.13%. Material for sequencing was naive CD4+ T cells sorted from blood. Subset: CD45RA+ positively selected. The receptors were gathered from a man aged 18 to 30 in good health.

The chain combines TRBV7-2 with TRBJ2-1; D gene ambiguous. This CDR3 has 12 residues. The V gene's germline CDR1 is SGHTA and CDR2 FQGNSA. Deletions cut 1 base from V and 8 bases from J, with 6 bases between. The CDR3 spells CASSLGVYEQFF. CDR3 nucleotides: TGTGCCAGCAGCTTAGGAGTCTATGAGCAGTTCTTC.

This chain connects TRBV5-4 to TRBJ2-2; D remains unclear. There are 14 residues in the CDR3. CDR1 and CDR2 from the germline V gene are SGHNT and YYREEE (reference sequence). The ends were cut back, 4 bases at V and 4 bases at J, with 11 bases in the middle. CDR3: CASSAAASTGELFF. In nucleotides, the CDR3 is TGTGCCAGCAGCGCGGCAGCGTCCACCGGGGAGCTGTTTTTT. Together with reference TRBV5-4 and TRBJ2-2, the CDR3 gives the full variable domain: ETGVTQSPTHLIKTRGQQVTLRCSSQSGHNTVSWYQQALGQGPQFIFQYYREEENGRGNFPPRFSGLQFPNYSSELNVNALELDDSALYLCASSAAASTGELFFGEGSRLTVL.

On this clone itself: This same CDR3 is encoded by further DNA sequences in the sample. This rearrangement joins TRBV6-5 to TRBJ2-5, with 7 bases that match TRBD1. The J segment lost 5 bases and the V segment lost 6 bases, leaving 3 bases of the junction unmatched. The CDR3 extends over 12 amino acids. CDR1 and CDR2 from the germline V gene are MNHEY and SVGAGI. The CDR3 reads CASSLDRETQYF. For the CDR3, the DNA is TGTGCCAGCAGCTTGGACAGGGAGACCCAGTACTTC.

In the case of this clone: Other DNA sequences of this sample code for an identical CDR3. V usage is TRBV9 and J usage is TRBJ2-2, with 8 bases lining up with TRBD2. There are 16 residues in the CDR3. Germline CDR1 and CDR2: SGDLS and YYNGEE. V gave up 0 bases and J gave up 1 base; unmatched junction bases: 2. The CDR3 coding sequence is TGTGCCAGCAGCGTAGTTAGCGGGGTGAACACCGGGGAGCTGTTTTTT. It is translated as CASSVVSGVNTGELFF.

This chain joins TRBV25-1 and TRBJ1-4; TRBD1 is a possible D gene (6 bases). Deletions cut 4 bases from V and 6 bases from J, with 9 bases between. The CDR3 has 13 residues. Germline CDR1 MGHDK, CDR2 SYGVNS. CDR3 DNA: TGTGCCAGCAGTGGTTGGACAGATGAAAAACTGTTTTTT. Translated, it gives CASSGWTDEKLFF.

The chain is built from TRBV9 and TRBJ1-2; D gene unclear. The germline V gene has CDR1 SGDLS and CDR2 YYNGEE. The CDR3 contains 14 residues. V lost 4 bases to trimming and J lost 3 bases, with 13 bases between them. The chain's CDR3 is CASSPSLDYYGYTF. The CDR3 nucleotides read TGTGCCAGCAGCCCCTCGCTGGACTACTATGGCTACACCTTC. Filled out from reference TRBV9 and TRBJ1-2, the complete variable domain reads DSGVTQTPKHLITATGQRVTLRCSPRSGDLSVYWYQQSLDQGLQFLIQYYNGEERAKGNILERFSAQQFPDLHSELNLSSLELGDSALYFCASSPSLDYYGYTFGSGTRLTVV.

This chain connects TRBV18 to TRBJ2-2; D is undetermined. V was clipped by 8 bases and J by 1 base, with 14 bases between them. Germline-derived CDR1 and CDR2 are KGHSH and LQKENI. This CDR3 has 15 residues. CDR3 coding DNA: TGTGCCAGCGCCCTTTACAGAGTGAACACCGGGGAGCTGTTTTTT. Translating gives CASALYRVNTGELFF.